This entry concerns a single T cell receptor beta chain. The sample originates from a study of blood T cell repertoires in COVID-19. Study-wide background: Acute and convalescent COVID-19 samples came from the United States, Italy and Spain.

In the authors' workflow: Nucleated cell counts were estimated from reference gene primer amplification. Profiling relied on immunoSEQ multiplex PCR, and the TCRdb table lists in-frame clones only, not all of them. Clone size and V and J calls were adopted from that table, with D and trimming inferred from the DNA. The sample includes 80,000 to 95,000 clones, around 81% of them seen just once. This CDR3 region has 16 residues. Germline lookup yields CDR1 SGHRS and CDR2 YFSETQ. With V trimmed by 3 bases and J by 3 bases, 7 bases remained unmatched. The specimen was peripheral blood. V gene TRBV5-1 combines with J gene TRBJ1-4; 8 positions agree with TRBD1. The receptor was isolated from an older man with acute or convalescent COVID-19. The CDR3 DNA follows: TGCGCCAGCAGCTCCCTAGGACAGGGAGCTAATGAAAAACTGTTTTTT. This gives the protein CASSSLGQGANEKLFF. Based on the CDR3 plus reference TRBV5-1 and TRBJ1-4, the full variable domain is KAGVTQTPRYLIKTRGQQVTLSCSPISGHRSVSWYQQTPGQGLQFLFEYFSETQRNKGNFPGRFSGRQFSNSRSEMNVSTLELGDSALYLCASSSLGQGANEKLFFGSGTQLSVL.